These 20 T cell receptor beta chains were all obtained from the same sample, sequenced in a study of blood T cell repertoires in COVID-19 (dated by TCRdb to about 2020). Libraries came from the immunoSEQ multiplex PCR assay. In TCRdb, the immuneACCESS table is reduced to in-frame sequences with V and J assigned. These tables do not hold every clone; where another copy was compared, an unresolved V gene accounts for under half, and the others remain unexplained. This sample holds about 290,000 clones; 85% were observed only once. 4% to 5% of the sample is taken by the ten largest. Material for sequencing was peripheral blood. All receptors come from a woman between 50 and 59 years old with active or convalescent COVID-19.

The chain combines TRBV7-3 with TRBJ2-3; D perhaps matches TRBD1 (7 bases). Germline V lookup: CDR1 SGHTA, CDR2 FQGTGA. Trimming took off 2 bases at V and 5 bases at J, with 17 bases between the two ends. The CDR3 covers 16 residues. Here the CDR3 DNA reads TGTGCCAGCAGCTTAGTCGCCCAGGGGGGTGGAGATACGCAGTATTTT. This gives the protein CASSLVAQGGGDTQYF.

This chain uses TRBV7-8 with TRBJ2-7; 9 positions agree with TRBD1. Germline values: CDR1 SGHVS, CDR2 FQNEAQ. The CDR3 runs 15 residues. The ends lost 3 bases at V and 7 bases at J; junction bases unmatched: 10. CDR3 in DNA: TGTGCCAGCAGCTTTTTGGGACAGGGCGACTCGGAGCAGTACTTC. This translates into CASSFLGQGDSEQYF.

V gene TRBV29-1 combines with J gene TRBJ2-1, with D uncertain. Looked up from germline, CDR1 is SQVTM and CDR2 is ANQGSEA. There are 16 residues in the CDR3. V lost 5 bases, J lost 0 bases, and 17 bases lay in between. CDR3 DNA sequence: TGCAGCGTTTTGGAAGCGACCTCCTTCTCCTACAATGAGCAGTTCTTC. It is translated as CSVLEATSFSYNEQFF.

This chain joins TRBV5-5 and TRBJ1-2; D is possibly TRBD1 (6 bases). This CDR3 spans 13 amino acids. Germline V gene sequence: CDR1 SGHKS, CDR2 YYEKEE (reference sequence). Deletions cut 7 bases from V and 4 bases from J, with 14 bases between. This chain's CDR3 is CASRPQGPYGYTF. The CDR3 region has the DNA TGTGCCAGCCGCCCACAGGGACCCTATGGCTACACCTTC.

V and J are TRBV3-1 (or the pseudogene TRBV3-2) and TRBJ2-3; tentatively, D is TRBD2 (5 bases). The CDR3 spans 14 residues. Germline V lookup: CDR1 LGHDT, CDR2 YNNKEL (reference sequence). The ends were cut back, 4 bases at V and 5 bases at J, with 13 bases in the middle. The CDR3 sequence: CASSPGLRRDTQYF. The CDR3 nucleotides read TGTGCCAGCAGCCCCGGACTGAGGCGAGATACGCAGTATTTT.

The rearrangement uses TRBV29-1 and TRBJ1-1; 7 positions agree with TRBD1. Germline values: CDR1 SQVTM, CDR2 ANQGSEA. This CDR3 spans 13 amino acids. Trimming cost V 5 bases and J 5 bases; bases outside gene matches: 8. The CDR3 region is CSVFLRGATEAFF. The CDR3, as DNA: TGCAGCGTTTTCCTCAGGGGGGCGACTGAAGCTTTCTTT.

The chain joins TRBV5-1 to TRBJ2-7, with D maybe TRBD2 (6 bases). V lost 0 bases, J lost 3 bases, and 16 bases lay in between. CDR1 and CDR2 from the germline V gene are SGHRS and YFSETQ. CDR3 length: 16 amino acids. The DNA of the CDR3 is TGCGCCAGCAGCTTGGCCATGGGGACGGGAGTCTACGAGCAGTACTTC. Its protein is CASSLAMGTGVYEQYF.

This clone was counted a single time. This chain links TRBV27 with TRBJ1-5, with D perhaps TRBD1 (6 bases). The CDR3 loop spans 14 amino acids. CDR1 is MNHEY and CDR2 is SMNVEV in the germline V gene (reference sequence). The V end lost 6 bases, the J end lost 5 bases, and 14 bases lay between the germline ends. CDR3 residues: CASSPTGVYQPQHF. The DNA of the CDR3 is TGTGCCAGCAGCCCGACAGGTGTTTATCAGCCCCAGCATTTT.

The genes are TRBV7-9 and TRBJ2-1, with 12 bases lining up with TRBD2. The CDR3 runs 18 residues. Looked up from germline, CDR1 is SEHNR and CDR2 is FQNEAQ (reference sequence). The ends lost 1 base at V and 5 bases at J; junction bases unmatched: 9. The CDR3 sequence: CASSLGGLAGGANNEQFF. DNA for the CDR3: TGTGCCAGCAGCTTAGGGGGACTAGCGGGCGGAGCCAACAATGAGCAGTTCTTC.

The V gene is TRBV5-1, the J gene TRBJ1-3; 7 positions agree with TRBD1. CDR1 is SGHRS and CDR2 is YFSETQ in the germline V gene. With 4 bases clipped from V and 8 bases from J, the junction kept 12 bases outside the gene matches. CDR3 length: 15 residues. The CDR3 DNA sequence: TGCGCCAGCAGCCCTCAACAGGGGTTCGGGGACACCATATATTTT. This sequence encodes CASSPQQGFGDTIYF.

The chain carries TRBV29-1 and TRBJ2-7; no firm D call. CDR1 SQVTM and CDR2 ANQGSEA come from the germline V gene. The CDR3 runs to 13 residues. Trimming took off 6 bases at V and 6 bases at J, with 18 bases between the two ends. The CDR3 protein is CSVGRHSPPEQYF. CDR3 coding DNA: TGCAGCGTCGGCCGCCATAGCCCCCCCGAGCAGTACTTC.

The chain carries TRBV7-3 and TRBJ2-2; 10 bases align to TRBD1. The CDR3 is 16 amino acids. Germline-derived CDR1 and CDR2 are SGHTA and FQGTGA. The V gene end was trimmed by 5 bases and the J gene end by 3 bases; junction bases not matched to a gene: 6. The CDR3 spells CASSPGTGVYTGELFF. In DNA form, the CDR3 reads TGTGCCAGCAGCCCCGGGACAGGGGTGTACACCGGGGAGCTGTTTTTT.

The chain carries TRBV18 and TRBJ2-5; D call uncertain. V shed 2 bases and J shed 0 bases, with 7 bases lying between them. Germline CDR1 KGHSH, CDR2 LQKENI. This CDR3 is 14 amino acids long. CDR3: CASSPNANQETQYF. CDR3 nucleotides: TGTGCCAGCTCACCAAACGCGAACCAAGAGACCCAGTACTTC.

The chain employs TRBV5-1 and TRBJ2-5; TRBD1 matches 8 bases. Germline assignment: CDR1 SGHRS and CDR2 YFSETQ. The J segment lost 2 bases and the V segment lost 4 bases, leaving 7 bases of the junction unmatched. CDR3 size: 15 residues. The CDR3, as DNA: TGCGCCAGCAGCCTGGGGACAGGACAACAAGAGACCCAGTACTTC. The encoded protein is CASSLGTGQQETQYF.

This chain joins TRBV29-1 and TRBJ2-7; the D gene is possibly TRBD2 (5 bases). CDR3 length equals 12 residues. V lost 5 bases and J lost 2, with 10 bases in between. Germline lookup yields CDR1 SQVTM and CDR2 ANQGSEA. The CDR3: CSVNRGPYEQYF. The CDR3, as DNA: TGCAGCGTTAATCGGGGTCCCTACGAGCAGTACTTC.

V usage is TRBV7-8 and J usage is TRBJ2-3; perhaps TRBD1 as D (5 bases). The germline V and J ends were trimmed by 5 bases and 2 bases, with 11 bases remaining between them. Germline V lookup: CDR1 SGHVS, CDR2 FQNEAQ. The CDR3 has 14 residues. CDR3: CASSSTTVTDTQYF. CDR3 coding DNA: TGTGCCAGCAGCAGTACGACAGTCACAGATACGCAGTATTTT.

The chain has TRBV6-6 and TRBJ1-1; D not resolved. Germline V gene data show CDR1 as MNHNY and CDR2 as SVGAGI (reference sequence). V was clipped by 1 base and J by 8 bases, with 14 bases between them. CDR3 length equals 14 residues. CDR3 loop: CASSYFRQATEAFF. The CDR3 nucleotides read TGTGCCAGCAGTTACTTCCGTCAGGCCACCGAAGCTTTCTTT.

V and J are TRBV6-2 or TRBV6-3 and TRBJ2-7, with 12 bases that match TRBD2. Germline V gene lookup returns CDR1 MNHEY and CDR2 SVGEGT. The CDR3 extends over 15 amino acids. V shed 4 bases, J shed 8 bases, and the junction held 9 bases outside the gene matches. The CDR3: CASSSSGRAIYQQYF. In DNA, the CDR3 is TGTGCCAGCAGTTCTAGCGGGAGGGCCATATACCAGCAGTACTTC.

The gene calls are TRBV15 and TRBJ2-2; possibly TRBD2 for D (6 bases). Germline-derived CDR1 and CDR2 are LNHNV and YYDKDF (reference sequence). The CDR3 is made up of 17 amino acids. V was pared by 2 bases and J by 3 bases, with 16 bases between. In nucleotides, the CDR3 is TGTGCCACCAGCAGATCCCCCACGGGACTGTACACCGGGGAGCTGTTTTTT. Its protein product is CATSRSPTGLYTGELFF.

This clone appeared a single time. The chain carries TRBV10-3 and TRBJ1-6, with D unclear. Trimming shortened V by 6 bases and J by 7 bases, and 16 bases separated the two germline ends. CDR3 length: 15 residues. CDR1 ENHRY and CDR2 SYGVKD come from the germline V gene. CDR3: CAISPGYLANSPLHF. The CDR3 nucleotides read TGTGCCATCAGCCCCGGGTACCTGGCGAATTCACCCCTCCACTTT.